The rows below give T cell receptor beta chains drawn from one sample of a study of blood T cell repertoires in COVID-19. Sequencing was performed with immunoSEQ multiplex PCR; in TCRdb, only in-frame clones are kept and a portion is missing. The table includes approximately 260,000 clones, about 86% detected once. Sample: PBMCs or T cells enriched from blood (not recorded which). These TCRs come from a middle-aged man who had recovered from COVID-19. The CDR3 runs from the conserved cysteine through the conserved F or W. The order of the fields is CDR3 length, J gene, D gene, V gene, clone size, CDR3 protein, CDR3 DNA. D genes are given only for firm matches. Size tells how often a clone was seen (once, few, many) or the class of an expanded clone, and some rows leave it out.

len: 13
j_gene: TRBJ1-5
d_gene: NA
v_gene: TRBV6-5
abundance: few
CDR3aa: CASSRDTVGPQHF
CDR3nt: TGTGCCAGCAGTCGGGACACTGTGGGGCCCCAGCATTTT

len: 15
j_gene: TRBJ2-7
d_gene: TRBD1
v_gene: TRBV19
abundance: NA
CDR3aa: CASSIRGPRSYEQYF
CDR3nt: TGTGCCAGTAGTATAAGGGGGCCCCGCTCCTACGAGCAGTACTTC

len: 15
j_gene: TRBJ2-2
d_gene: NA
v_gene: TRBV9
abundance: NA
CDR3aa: CASSVRREAVGELFF
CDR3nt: TGTGCCAGCAGCGTACGGAGGGAGGCGGTCGGGGAGCTGTTTTTT

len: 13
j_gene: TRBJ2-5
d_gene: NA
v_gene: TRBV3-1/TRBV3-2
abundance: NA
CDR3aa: CASSQAWANGQYF
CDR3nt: TGTGCCAGCAGCCAAGCCTGGGCAAACGGCCAGTACTTC

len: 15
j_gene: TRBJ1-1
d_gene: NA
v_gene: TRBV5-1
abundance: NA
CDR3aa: CASSLEARGGTEAFF
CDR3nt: TGCGCCAGCAGCTTGGAGGCCAGGGGTGGCACTGAAGCTTTCTTT

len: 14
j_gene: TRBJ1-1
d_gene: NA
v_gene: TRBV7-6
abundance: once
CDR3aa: CASSSPGMNTEAFF
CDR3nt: TGTGCCAGCAGCTCCCCAGGGATGAACACTGAAGCTTTCTTT

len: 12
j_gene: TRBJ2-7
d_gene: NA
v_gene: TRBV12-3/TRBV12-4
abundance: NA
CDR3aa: CASSSLSYEQYF
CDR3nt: TGTGCCAGCAGTTCCCTCTCCTACGAGCAGTACTTC

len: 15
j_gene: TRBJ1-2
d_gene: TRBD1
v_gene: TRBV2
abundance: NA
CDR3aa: CASRGGLDRTYGYTF
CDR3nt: TGTGCCAGCAGGGGCGGATTGGACAGGACCTATGGCTACACCTTC

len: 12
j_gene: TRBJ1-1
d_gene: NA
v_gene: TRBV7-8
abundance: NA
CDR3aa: CASSSSRTEAFF
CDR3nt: TGTGCCAGCAGCAGTTCGAGGACTGAAGCTTTCTTT

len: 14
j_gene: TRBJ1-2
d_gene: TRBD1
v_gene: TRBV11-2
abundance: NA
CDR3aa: CASSIGLQGAGYTF
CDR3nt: TGTGCCAGCAGCATAGGGTTACAGGGGGCAGGCTACACCTTC

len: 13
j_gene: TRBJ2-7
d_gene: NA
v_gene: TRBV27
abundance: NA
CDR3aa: CASGRTEHYEQYF
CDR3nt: TGTGCCAGCGGGCGGACAGAACACTACGAGCAGTACTTC

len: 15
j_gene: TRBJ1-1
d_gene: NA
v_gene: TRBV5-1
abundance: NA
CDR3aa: CASSSGGSKNTEAFF
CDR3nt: TGCGCCAGCAGCTCGGGGGGGAGCAAGAACACTGAAGCTTTCTTT

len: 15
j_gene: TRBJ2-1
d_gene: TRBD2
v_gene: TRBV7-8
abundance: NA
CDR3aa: CASSPGGGRYNEQFF
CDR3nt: TGTGCCAGCAGCCCCGGTGGCGGGAGATACAATGAGCAGTTCTTC

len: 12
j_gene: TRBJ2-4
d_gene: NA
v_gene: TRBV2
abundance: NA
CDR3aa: CASSLEGNIQYF
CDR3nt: TGTGCCAGCAGTTTGGAGGGGAACATTCAGTACTTC

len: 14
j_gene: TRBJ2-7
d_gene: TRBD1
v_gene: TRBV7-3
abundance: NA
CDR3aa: CASSQGQGIHEQYF
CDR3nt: TGTGCCAGCAGCCAGGGACAGGGGATCCACGAGCAGTACTTC

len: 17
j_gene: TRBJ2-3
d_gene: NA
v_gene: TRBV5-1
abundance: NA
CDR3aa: CASSVGERWGDTDTQYF
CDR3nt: TGCGCCAGCAGCGTGGGCGAAAGGTGGGGGGACACAGATACGCAGTATTTT

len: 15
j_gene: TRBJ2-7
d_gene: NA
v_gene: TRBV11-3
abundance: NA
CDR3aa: CASSGGGLSSYEQYF
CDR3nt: TGTGCCAGCAGCGGGGGGGGGCTAAGCTCCTACGAGCAGTACTTC

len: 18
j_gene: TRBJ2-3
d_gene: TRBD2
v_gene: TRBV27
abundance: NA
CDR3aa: CASSFRRRTSGLTDTQYF
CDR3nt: TGTGCCAGCAGTTTTCGCCGCCGAACTAGCGGACTCACAGATACGCAGTATTTT

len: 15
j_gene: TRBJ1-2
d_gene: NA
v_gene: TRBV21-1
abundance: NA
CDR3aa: CASAGAFRTNYGYTF
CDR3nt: TGTGCCAGTGCGGGTGCCTTCAGGACTAACTATGGCTACACCTTC

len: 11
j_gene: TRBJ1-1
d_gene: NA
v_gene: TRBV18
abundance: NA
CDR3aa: CASSLGTEAFF
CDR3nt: TGTGCCAGCTCACTCGGGACAGAAGCTTTCTTT

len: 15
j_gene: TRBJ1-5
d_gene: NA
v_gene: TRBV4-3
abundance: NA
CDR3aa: CASSPLTGANQPQHF
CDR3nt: TGCGCCAGCAGCCCACTCACAGGAGCCAATCAGCCCCAGCATTTT

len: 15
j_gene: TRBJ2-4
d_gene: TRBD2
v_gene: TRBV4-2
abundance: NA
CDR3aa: CASSQDLGLAGERAF
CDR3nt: TGTGCCAGCAGCCAAGACCTAGGACTAGCGGGAGAACGAGCCTTC

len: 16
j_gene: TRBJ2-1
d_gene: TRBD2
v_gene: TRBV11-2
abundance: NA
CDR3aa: CASSPLDLSGGPEQFF
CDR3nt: TGTGCCAGCAGCCCCCTGGATCTCTCGGGGGGTCCTGAGCAGTTCTTC

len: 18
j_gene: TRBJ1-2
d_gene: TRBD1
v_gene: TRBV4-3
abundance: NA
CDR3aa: CASSQDRETGYPGSGYTF
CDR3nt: TGCGCCAGCAGCCAAGATCGCGAGACAGGGTACCCCGGGAGTGGCTACACCTTC

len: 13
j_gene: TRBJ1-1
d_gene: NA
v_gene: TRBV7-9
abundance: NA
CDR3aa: CASSLSGDTEAFF
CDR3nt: TGTGCCAGCAGCTTATCGGGAGACACTGAAGCTTTCTTT

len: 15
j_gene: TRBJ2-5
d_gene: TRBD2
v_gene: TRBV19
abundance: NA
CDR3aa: CASRGTSGRGGTQYF
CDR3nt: TGTGCCAGTAGGGGGACTAGCGGGAGAGGGGGGACCCAGTACTTC

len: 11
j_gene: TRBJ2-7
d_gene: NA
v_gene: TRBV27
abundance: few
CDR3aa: CASNTVYEQYF
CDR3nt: TGTGCCAGCAATACGGTCTACGAGCAGTACTTC

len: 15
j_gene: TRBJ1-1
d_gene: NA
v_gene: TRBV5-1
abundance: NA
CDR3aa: CASSLLGVMNTEAFF
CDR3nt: TGCGCCAGCAGCTTGCTGGGCGTAATGAACACTGAAGCTTTCTTT

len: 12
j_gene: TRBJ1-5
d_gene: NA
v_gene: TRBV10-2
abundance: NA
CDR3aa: CATRTGNQPQHF
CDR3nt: TGCGCCACCCGTACAGGGAATCAGCCCCAGCATTTT

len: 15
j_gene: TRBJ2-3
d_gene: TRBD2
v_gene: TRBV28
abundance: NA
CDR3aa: CASRPGLAGIHPQYF
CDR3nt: TGTGCCAGCAGACCGGGACTAGCGGGAATTCATCCGCAGTATTTT

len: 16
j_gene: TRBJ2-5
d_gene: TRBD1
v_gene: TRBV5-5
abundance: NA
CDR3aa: CASSLEGGYLEETQYF
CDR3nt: TGTGCCAGCAGCTTGGAAGGGGGCTACCTGGAAGAGACCCAGTACTTC

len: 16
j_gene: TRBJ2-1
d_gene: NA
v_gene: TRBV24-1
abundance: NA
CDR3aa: CATSDLGGLSYNEQFF
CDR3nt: TGTGCCACCAGTGATTTAGGCGGACTCTCCTACAATGAGCAGTTCTTC

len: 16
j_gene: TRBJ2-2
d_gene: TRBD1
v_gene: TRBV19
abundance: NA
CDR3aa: CASSILQGAYTGELFF
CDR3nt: TGTGCCAGTAGTATATTACAGGGGGCTTATACCGGGGAGCTGTTTTTT

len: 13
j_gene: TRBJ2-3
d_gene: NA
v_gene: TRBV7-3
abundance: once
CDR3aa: CASSLAGWDTQYF
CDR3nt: TGTGCCAGCAGCTTAGCAGGGTGGGATACGCAGTATTTT

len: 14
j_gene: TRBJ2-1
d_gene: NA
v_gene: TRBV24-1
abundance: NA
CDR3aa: CATSDYEGMDEQFF
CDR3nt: TGTGCCACCAGTGATTATGAGGGCATGGATGAGCAGTTCTTC

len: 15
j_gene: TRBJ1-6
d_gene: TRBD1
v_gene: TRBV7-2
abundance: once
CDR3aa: CASSPAQGAHSPLHF
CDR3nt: TGTGCCAGCAGCCCCGCCCAGGGGGCACATTCACCCCTCCACTTT

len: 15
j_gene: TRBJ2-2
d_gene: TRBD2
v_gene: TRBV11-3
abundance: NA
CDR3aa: CASSFFTSGGGELFF
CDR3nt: TGTGCCAGCAGCTTTTTCACTAGCGGAGGCGGGGAGCTGTTTTTT

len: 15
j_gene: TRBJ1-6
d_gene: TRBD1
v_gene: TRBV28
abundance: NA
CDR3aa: CASSSPTGPDSPLHF
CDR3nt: TGTGCCAGCAGTTCCCCGACAGGGCCGGATTCACCCCTCCACTTT

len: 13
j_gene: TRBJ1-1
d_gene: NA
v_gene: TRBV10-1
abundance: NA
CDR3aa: CASSAVGNTEAFF
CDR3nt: TGCGCCAGCAGTGCGGTCGGGAACACTGAAGCTTTCTTT

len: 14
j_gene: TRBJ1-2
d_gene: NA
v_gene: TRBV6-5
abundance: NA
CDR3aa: CASSSIQGNYGYTF
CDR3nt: TGTGCCAGCAGTTCTATTCAGGGTAACTATGGCTACACCTTC

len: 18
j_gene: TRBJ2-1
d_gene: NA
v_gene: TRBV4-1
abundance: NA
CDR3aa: CASSQGSLVGTYYNEQFF
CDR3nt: TGCGCCAGCAGCCAAGGTTCCCTAGTCGGTACTTACTACAATGAGCAGTTCTTC

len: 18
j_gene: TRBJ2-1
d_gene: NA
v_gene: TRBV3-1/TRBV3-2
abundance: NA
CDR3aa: CASSQVRQGEARGNEQFF
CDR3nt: TGTGCCAGCAGCCAAGTGCGACAGGGAGAGGCCCGGGGGAATGAGCAGTTCTTC

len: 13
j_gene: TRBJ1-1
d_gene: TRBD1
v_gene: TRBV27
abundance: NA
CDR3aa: CASSGQGARVAFF
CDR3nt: TGTGCCAGCAGCGGACAGGGGGCGCGGGTAGCTTTCTTT

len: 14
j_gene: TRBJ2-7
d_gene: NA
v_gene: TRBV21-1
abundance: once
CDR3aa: CASSNGTGAYEQYF
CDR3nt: TGTGCCAGCAGCAATGGGACAGGAGCCTACGAGCAGTACTTC

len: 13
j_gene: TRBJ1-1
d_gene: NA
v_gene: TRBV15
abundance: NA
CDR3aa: CATRFVSNTEAFF
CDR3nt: TGTGCCACCAGGTTCGTTTCGAACACTGAAGCTTTCTTT

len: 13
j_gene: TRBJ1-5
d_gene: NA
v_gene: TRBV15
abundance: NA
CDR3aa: CATSRGRDQPQHF
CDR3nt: TGTGCCACCAGCAGAGGACGGGATCAGCCCCAGCATTTT

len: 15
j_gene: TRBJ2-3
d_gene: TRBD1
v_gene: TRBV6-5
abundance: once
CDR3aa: CASSYQGQGSDTQYF
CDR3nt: TGTGCCAGCAGTTACCAGGGACAGGGATCAGATACGCAGTATTTT